These 19 T cell receptor beta chains were all obtained from the same sample, sequenced in a study of CD8+ T cells in alopecia areata. RNA was isolated and reverse transcribed to cDNA, the sequencing template. The table came from immunoSEQ multiplex PCR; TCRdb's copy has only in-frame clones and leaves some out. The sample lists 210,000 or so clones; over 60% were seen once. The treatment is: oral pan-JAK inhibitor, 5-10 mg twice daily. Sequencing was performed on CD4+ T cells sorted from blood, taken at week 44, from a patient treated with tofacitinib. The receptor set was obtained from a human donor with alopecia areata.

The sample holds one count of this clone. The chain uses TRBV28 and TRBJ1-2, with 11 bases aligning to TRBD1. Germline CDR1 and CDR2: MDHEN and SYDVKM. The J segment lost 3 bases and the V segment lost 6 bases, leaving 6 bases of the junction unmatched. This CDR3 has 15 amino acids. The CDR3 region is CASSPGQGADYGYTF. CDR3 nucleotides: TGTGCCAGCAGCCCCGGACAGGGGGCGGACTATGGCTACACCTTC.

The J gene is TRBJ2-7, the V gene TRBV30; D remains ambiguous. The germline gives CDR1 GTSNPN, CDR2 SVGIG (reference sequence). CDR3 size: 12 residues. Trimming pared 3 bases from V and 1 base from J, leaving 7 bases between. Here the CDR3 reads CAWSPQSYEQYF. The CDR3 region has the DNA TGTGCCTGGAGCCCCCAATCCTACGAGCAGTACTTC.

The CDR3 DNA reads as TGTGCCAGTAATGGGCAGGGTGGCAACTATGGCTACACCTTC. Translated: CASNGQGGNYGYTF. This chain links TRBV19 with TRBJ1-2, with D perhaps matching TRBD1 (5 bases). V was shortened by 7 bases and J by 2 bases, with 14 bases between the two germline ends. CDR1 is LNHDA and CDR2 is SQIVND in the germline V gene (reference sequence). CDR3 length: 14 amino acids.

This chain connects TRBV18 to TRBJ1-1; 8 positions agree with TRBD1. This CDR3 has 15 residues. Germline V gene data show CDR1 as KGHSH and CDR2 as LQKENI. Losses at the gene ends were 3 bases for V and 3 bases for J; bases not matched to a gene: 6. The CDR3 DNA reads as TGTGCCAGCTCACCTCGGACAGGGAGCGACACTGAAGCTTTCTTT. Translated: CASSPRTGSDTEAFF.

The J gene is TRBJ2-7, the V gene TRBV30; TRBD1 matches at 8 bases. Germline values: CDR1 GTSNPN, CDR2 SVGIG (reference sequence). The junction had 7 bases not matched to a gene; V was cut back by 4 bases and J by 2 bases. This CDR3 comprises 14 residues. The CDR3 loop reads CAWTDRGKAYEQYF. Here the CDR3 DNA reads TGTGCCTGGACCGACAGGGGAAAGGCCTACGAGCAGTACTTC.

This sequence joins TRBV6-6 and TRBJ2-2, with D possibly being TRBD1 (6 bases). The CDR3 runs to 16 residues. Trimming cost V 6 bases and J 5 bases, with 19 bases left between them. Germline loops: CDR1 MNHNY, CDR2 SVGAGI (reference sequence). Here the CDR3 DNA reads TGTGCCAGCAGCCTAAAACAGGGACGGGATACCGGGGAGCTGTTTTTT. Translating gives CASSLKQGRDTGELFF.

The rearrangement links TRBV7-2 to TRBJ2-4; TRBD1 or TRBD2 may be the D gene (5 bases each). V was shortened by 2 bases and J by 9 bases, with 14 bases between the two germline ends. Per germline, CDR1 SGHTA and CDR2 FQGNSA. The length of the CDR3 is 14 residues. The CDR3 is CASSLWEQGSIQYF. CDR3 nucleotide sequence: TGTGCCAGCAGCTTATGGGAGCAGGGTAGCATTCAGTACTTC.

This clone came up once. The gene calls are TRBV30 and TRBJ1-4; D might be TRBD1 (5 bases). Germline assignment: CDR1 GTSNPN and CDR2 SVGIG (reference sequence). The CDR3 spans 14 residues. The germline V and J ends were trimmed by 2 bases and 5 bases, with 12 bases remaining between them. The CDR3 region has the DNA TGTGCCTGGAGTCGGGGGAGCGGAAATGAAAAACTGTTTTTT. Its translation is CAWSRGSGNEKLFF.

The chain joins TRBV7-8 to TRBJ1-2, with D uncertain. V was shortened by 6 bases and J by 4 bases, with 9 bases between the two germline ends. The CDR3 length is 12 residues. Looked up from germline, CDR1 is SGHVS and CDR2 is FQNEAQ. The CDR3 bases are TGTGCCAGCAGTTCGAGCCGCTATGGCTACACCTTC. Encoded protein: CASSSSRYGYTF.

The chain has TRBV29-1 and TRBJ1-5; 9 bases align to TRBD1. V lost 5 bases, J lost 6 bases, and 5 bases stayed unmatched. Per the germline V gene, CDR1 is SQVTM and CDR2 is ANQGSEA. This CDR3 contains 13 residues. The CDR3 sequence: CSVRDRVGQPQHF. DNA of the CDR3: TGCAGCGTTCGGGACAGGGTTGGTCAGCCCCAGCATTTT.

This chain links TRBV5-1 with TRBJ2-2; perhaps TRBD2 as D (6 bases). V was pared by 10 bases and J by 6 bases, with 22 bases between. The CDR3 has 15 residues. CDR1 SGHRS and CDR2 YFSETQ come from the germline V gene. Here the CDR3 DNA reads TGCGCCGGAGGGTCCCCCCAGGGACCTGCCGGGGAGCTGTTTTTT. Amino acid sequence: CAGGSPQGPAGELFF.

The chain employs TRBV30 and TRBJ1-5; 10 positions agree with TRBD1. Germline V CDR1 and CDR2: GTSNPN, SVGIG (reference sequence). The ends lost 0 bases at V and 4 bases at J; junction bases unmatched: 3. The CDR3 extends over 15 amino acids. CDR3 sequence: CAWSVRGQGNQPQHF. The CDR3 bases are TGTGCCTGGAGTGTACGGGGACAGGGGAATCAGCCCCAGCATTTT.

This chain joins TRBV7-2 and TRBJ1-2; 7 bases line up with TRBD1. V trimming: 5 bases; J trimming: 5 bases; junction bases outside the gene matches: 5. The length of the CDR3 is 13 residues. CDR1 is SGHTA, CDR2 FQGNSA, per germline. CDR3 nucleotide sequence: TGTGCCAGCAGCCCGTCAGGGGGTTATGGCTACACCTTC. Its protein is CASSPSGGYGYTF.

CDR3 sequence reads: CASSRDQTYNEQFF. Here the CDR3 DNA reads TGTGCCAGCTCCCGGGACCAAACCTACAATGAGCAGTTCTTC. The gene calls are TRBV11-2 and TRBJ2-1; D is perhaps TRBD1 or TRBD2 (5 bases each). Per the germline V gene, CDR1 is SGHAT and CDR2 is FQNNGV. The CDR3 runs 14 residues. V was trimmed by 8 bases and J by 2 bases, leaving 13 bases between them.

Details on this clone: The same CDR3 also results from other DNA sequences found in this sample. The chain joins TRBV11-3 to TRBJ1-1; D is uncertain. The CDR3 contains 13 residues. Germline CDR1 and CDR2: SGHNT and YENEEA. V gave up 5 bases and J gave up 1 base, with 8 bases separating them. CDR3 loop: CASSTQENTEAFF. The CDR3 nucleotides are TGTGCCAGCAGCACACAAGAGAACACTGAAGCTTTCTTT. The entire variable domain, with the rest obtained from reference TRBV11-3 and TRBJ1-1, is as follows: EAGVVQSPRYKIIEKKQPVAFWCNPISGHNTLYWYLQNLGQGPELLIRYENEEAVDDSQLPKDRFSAERLKGVDSTLKIQPAELGDSAVYLCASSTQENTEAFFGQGTRLTVV.

The rearrangement joins TRBV5-1 to TRBJ1-2; D is perhaps TRBD1 (5 bases). The CDR3 sequence is 14 residues long. The V gene's germline CDR1 is SGHRS and CDR2 YFSETQ. V lost 0 bases, J lost 8 bases, and 14 bases lay in between. The chain's CDR3 is CASSLAGAGQGYTF. CDR3 in DNA: TGCGCCAGCAGCTTGGCCGGGGCAGGGCAGGGCTACACCTTC. Full variable domain (remainder filled in from reference TRBV5-1 and TRBJ1-2): KAGVTQTPRYLIKTRGQQVTLSCSPISGHRSVSWYQQTPGQGLQFLFEYFSETQRNKGNFPGRFSGRQFSNSRSEMNVSTLELGDSALYLCASSLAGAGQGYTFGSGTRLTVV.

The chain couples TRBV30 to TRBJ2-5; 9 bases agree with TRBD2. V lost 3 bases to trimming and J lost 5 bases; unmatched junction nucleotides: 4. This CDR3 is built from 13 residues. CDR1 is GTSNPN, CDR2 SVGIG, per germline (reference sequence). The CDR3 nucleotides read TGTGCCTGGAGGACTAGCGGTCACGAGACCCAGTACTTC. Protein: CAWRTSGHETQYF.

The V call is TRBV13, the J call TRBJ1-2, with D hard to call. V lost 7 bases, J lost 8 bases, and 17 bases lay in between. CDR3 length equals 13 residues. CDR1 and CDR2 (germline): PRHDT, FYEKMQ (reference sequence). CDR3 in DNA: TGTGCCAGCAACCTGGTCGGGAAAGAAGGCTACACCTTC. It yields the protein CASNLVGKEGYTF.

The chain links TRBV29-1 to TRBJ1-1, with D possibly matching TRBD1 (6 bases). The V end was cut by 7 bases, the J end by 0 bases, with 12 bases between. In germline, CDR1 is SQVTM, CDR2 ANQGSEA. The CDR3 runs 13 residues. Written as DNA, the CDR3 is TGCAGCGCCCGGACAGACATGAACACTGAAGCTTTCTTT. Its translation: CSARTDMNTEAFF.